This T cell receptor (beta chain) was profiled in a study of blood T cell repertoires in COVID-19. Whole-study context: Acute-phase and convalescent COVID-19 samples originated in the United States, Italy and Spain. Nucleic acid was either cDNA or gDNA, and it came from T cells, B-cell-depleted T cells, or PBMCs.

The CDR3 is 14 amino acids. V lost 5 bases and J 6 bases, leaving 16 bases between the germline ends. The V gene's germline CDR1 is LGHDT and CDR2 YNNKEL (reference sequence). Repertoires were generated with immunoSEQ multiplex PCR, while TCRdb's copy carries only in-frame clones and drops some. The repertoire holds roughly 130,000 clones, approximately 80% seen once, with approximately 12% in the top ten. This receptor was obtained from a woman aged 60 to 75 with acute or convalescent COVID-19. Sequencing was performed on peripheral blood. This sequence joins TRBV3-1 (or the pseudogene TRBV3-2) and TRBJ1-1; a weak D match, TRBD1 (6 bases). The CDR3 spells CASSAKAKGAEAFF. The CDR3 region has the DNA TGTGCCAGCAGCGCCAAGGCGAAGGGGGCTGAAGCTTTCTTT.